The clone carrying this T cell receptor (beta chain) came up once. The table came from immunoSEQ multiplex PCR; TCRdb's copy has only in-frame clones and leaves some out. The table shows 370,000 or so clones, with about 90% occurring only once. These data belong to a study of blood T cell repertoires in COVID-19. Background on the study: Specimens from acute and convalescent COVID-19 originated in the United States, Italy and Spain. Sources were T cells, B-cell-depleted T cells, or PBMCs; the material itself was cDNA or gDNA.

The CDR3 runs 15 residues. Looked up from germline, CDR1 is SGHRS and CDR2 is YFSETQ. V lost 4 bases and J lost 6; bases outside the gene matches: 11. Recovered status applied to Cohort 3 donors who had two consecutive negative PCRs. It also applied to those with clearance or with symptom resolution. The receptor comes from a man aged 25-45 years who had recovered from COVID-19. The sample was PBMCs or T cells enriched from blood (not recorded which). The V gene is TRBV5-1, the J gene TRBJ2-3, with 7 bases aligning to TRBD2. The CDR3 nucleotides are TGCGCCAGCAGCCCAGCGGGGACCTTCACGGATACGCAGTATTTT. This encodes CASSPAGTFTDTQYF. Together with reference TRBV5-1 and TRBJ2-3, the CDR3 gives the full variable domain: KAGVTQTPRYLIKTRGQQVTLSCSPISGHRSVSWYQQTPGQGLQFLFEYFSETQRNKGNFPGRFSGRQFSNSRSEMNVSTLELGDSALYLCASSPAGTFTDTQYFGPGTRLTVL.